What follows are 25 T cell receptor beta chains derived from one specimen sequenced in a study of shared clonotypes between healthy human individuals. Sequenced by immunoSEQ multiplex PCR; TCRdb stores in-frame clones only, minus some. In the table there are approximately 700,000 clones, 73% of which are singletons. Sequenced material: memory CD4+ T cells sorted from blood. Subset of the sample: CD45RA-negative fraction. The receptors come from a woman in her 30s in good health.

In DNA, the CDR3 is TGTGCCAGCAGACTATCTAGCGGGGCGACATACAATGAGCAGTTCTTC. This translates into CASRLSSGATYNEQFF. The V gene is TRBV28, the J gene TRBJ2-1; the match to TRBD2 covers 9 bases. The CDR3 loop spans 16 amino acids. J was trimmed by 4 bases and V by 6 bases; bases with no gene match: 10. The germline gives CDR1 MDHEN, CDR2 SYDVKM.

The genes are TRBV5-1 and TRBJ2-5, with D perhaps TRBD2 (6 bases). The CDR3 totals 14 residues. V was pared by 3 bases and J by 1 base, with 10 bases between. CDR1 is SGHRS, CDR2 YFSETQ, per germline. The CDR3 loop reads CASSSTSFQETQYF. In DNA, the CDR3 is TGCGCCAGCAGCTCGACTAGTTTCCAAGAGACCCAGTACTTC.

The rearrangement links TRBV28 to TRBJ2-5; D call uncertain. The V gene lost 4 bases and the J gene lost 3 bases, with 18 bases spanning the gap. Germline V gene lookup returns CDR1 MDHEN and CDR2 SYDVKM. There are 16 residues in the CDR3. This CDR3 reads CASSSPKKGFKETQYF. CDR3 DNA: TGTGCCAGCAGTTCCCCAAAAAAAGGGTTCAAAGAGACCCAGTACTTC.

V usage is TRBV18 and J usage is TRBJ1-5; D remains ambiguous. This CDR3 is 15 amino acids long. Germline V CDR1 and CDR2: KGHSH, LQKENI. Deletions cut 3 bases from V and 0 bases from J, with 9 bases between. This CDR3 reads CASSPVGGSNQPQHF. CDR3 bases: TGTGCCAGCTCACCGGTGGGAGGTAGCAATCAGCCCCAGCATTTT.

The rearrangement links TRBV6-1 to TRBJ1-4, with D unclear. V lost 6 bases and J 8 bases, leaving 7 bases between the germline ends. Germline V lookup: CDR1 MNHNS, CDR2 SASEGT. CDR3 length equals 11 residues. The CDR3 is CASRELEKLFF. CDR3 bases: TGTGCCAGCAGGGAACTGGAAAAACTGTTTTTT.

The genes are TRBV7-9 and TRBJ1-4; TRBD1 matches 9 bases. Germline V gives CDR1 SEHNR, CDR2 FQNEAQ (reference sequence). The CDR3 runs to 14 residues. The V segment lost 5 bases and the J segment 5 bases; nucleotides outside the gene matches: 3. The DNA for the CDR3 is TGTGCCAGCAGCCCAGGGACAGGGAATGAAAAACTGTTTTTT. Translating gives CASSPGTGNEKLFF.

The V and J genes are TRBV5-4 and TRBJ2-7; TRBD2 is a possible D gene (5 bases). The CDR3 extends over 17 amino acids. In germline, CDR1 is SGHNT, CDR2 YYREEE (reference sequence). The V and J ends lost 0 bases and 3 bases respectively, with 19 bases between them. CDR3 in DNA: TGTGCCAGCAGCTTGGGCTCGGGGAACCCAAATAGCTACGAGCAGTACTTC. This sequence encodes CASSLGSGNPNSYEQYF.

The rearrangement links TRBV7-3 to TRBJ1-2, with D hard to call. The CDR3 runs to 13 residues. V lost 5 bases and J lost 8, with 15 bases in between. Germline V gene sequence: CDR1 SGHTA, CDR2 FQGTGA. The CDR3: CASSLTDGGGYTF. CDR3 sequence (DNA): TGTGCCAGCAGCCTGACGGATGGCGGGGGCTACACCTTC.

As regards this clone: Additional DNA sequences in this sample encode the identical CDR3. The CDR3 region has the DNA TGCGCCAGCCGACTAGCGGGAGGTACCGGGGAGCTGTTTTTT. Protein sequence: CASRLAGGTGELFF. The chain is built from TRBV10-2 and TRBJ2-2, with TRBD2 identical over 13 bases. V lost 8 bases, J lost 5 bases, and 2 bases stayed unmatched. The CDR3 contains 14 residues. The germline V gene has CDR1 WSHSY and CDR2 SAAADI.

This clone showed up just a few times. The V and J genes are TRBV28 and TRBJ2-6; D tentatively reads TRBD1 or TRBD2 (5 bases each). CDR3 length: 16 amino acids. Germline CDR1 MDHEN, CDR2 SYDVKM. V gave up 7 bases and J gave up 0 bases, with 13 bases separating them. The CDR3 reads CASNTGGSSGANVLTF. CDR3 nucleotides: TGTGCCAGCAACACTGGGGGTTCCTCTGGGGCCAACGTCCTGACTTTC.

To note about this clone: It may be a read error: a sequence one base away is much more abundant. The sample contains more than one DNA sequence encoding this CDR3. The V and J genes are TRBV11-2 and TRBJ1-2; the D is unclear. The germline V and J ends were trimmed by 1 base and 6 bases, with 6 bases remaining between them. The length of the CDR3 is 12 residues. Germline V gene data show CDR1 as SGHAT and CDR2 as FQNNGV. In nucleotides, the CDR3 is TGTGCCAGCAGCTTAGGCAGAGATGGCTACACCTTC. Amino acids: CASSLGRDGYTF. Looking up the rest from reference TRBV11-2 and TRBJ1-2 gives the full variable domain: EAGVAQSPRYKIIEKRQSVAFWCNPISGHATLYWYQQILGQGPKLLIQFQNNGVVDDSQLPKDRFSAERLKGVDSTLKIQPAKLEDSAVYLCASSLGRDGYTFGSGTRLTVV.

J is TRBJ2-3 and V is TRBV10-1; 9 positions agree with TRBD1. V lost 6 bases, J lost 4 bases, and 8 bases stayed unmatched. The germline V gene encodes CDR1 WNHNN and CDR2 SYGVQD (reference sequence). This CDR3 spans 15 amino acids. CDR3 DNA: TGCGCCAGCAGCCCCGGACAGGGGAATGCAGATACGCAGTATTTT. Protein sequence: CASSPGQGNADTQYF.

The V and J genes are TRBV15 and TRBJ1-1, with no clear D. The CDR3 length is 13 residues. Germline CDR1 and CDR2: LNHNV and YYDKDF (reference sequence). The V end lost 1 base, the J end lost 4 bases, and 7 bases lay between the germline ends. For the CDR3, the DNA is TGTGCCACCAGCAGAGGGGTGACCACTGAAGCTTTCTTT. Protein sequence: CATSRGVTTEAFF.

The V and J genes are TRBV19 and TRBJ2-7; perhaps TRBD1 as D (6 bases). With 6 bases removed from V and 0 bases from J, the gap between germline ends came to 12 bases. Germline-derived CDR1 and CDR2 are LNHDA and SQIVND (reference sequence). The CDR3 has 14 residues. DNA for the CDR3: TGTGCCAGTAGGGTGACAGGAAGCTCCTACGAGCAGTACTTC. Encoded protein: CASRVTGSSYEQYF.

The table lists this clone with many counts. J is TRBJ1-1 and V is TRBV28, with TRBD1 matching 10 bases. CDR1 and CDR2 from the germline V gene are MDHEN and SYDVKM. The ends lost 8 bases at V and 7 bases at J; junction bases unmatched: 10. CDR3 length: 14 residues. CDR3 sequence reads: CASLKPWDRGEAFF. CDR3 DNA: TGTGCCAGCCTGAAACCCTGGGACAGGGGTGAAGCTTTCTTT.

This clone was counted a few times. This chain uses TRBV27 with TRBJ2-2; D is ambiguous. The CDR3 is 13 amino acids. Germline CDR1 is MNHEY and CDR2 is SMNVEV (reference sequence). Trimming left V 6 bases short and J 0 bases short, with 5 bases between. CDR3 residues: CASSETNTGELFF. The CDR3 coding sequence is TGTGCCAGCAGCGAAACGAACACCGGGGAGCTGTTTTTT.

The rearrangement links TRBV5-1 to TRBJ2-3, with D unresolved. The CDR3 sequence is 16 residues long. Germline V gene sequence: CDR1 SGHRS, CDR2 YFSETQ. The V end was cut by 3 bases, the J end by 2 bases, with 16 bases between. The CDR3 loop is CASSSGAAWNTDTQYF. The CDR3 nucleotides are TGCGCCAGCAGCTCCGGAGCAGCGTGGAACACAGATACGCAGTATTTT.

The V call is TRBV6-5, the J call TRBJ1-1, with D possibly matching TRBD1 (5 bases). From germline, CDR1 is MNHEY and CDR2 SVGAGI. The CDR3 has 13 residues. V was clipped by 6 bases and J by 4 bases, with 12 bases between them. CDR3 bases: TGTGCCAGCAGCCAGGGAAGGAGCACTGAAGCTTTCTTT. Encoded protein: CASSQGRSTEAFF.

This clone has a single count. The gene calls are TRBV28 and TRBJ1-1, with D tentatively TRBD1 (5 bases). Germline CDR1 MDHEN, CDR2 SYDVKM. V dropped 0 bases and J dropped 7 bases, with 15 bases sitting between them. The CDR3 totals 15 residues. The CDR3 loop is CASSLWRVTRGEAFF. In nucleotides, the CDR3 is TGTGCCAGCAGTTTATGGCGGGTCACAAGGGGTGAAGCTTTCTTT.

The chain links TRBV29-1 to TRBJ2-3; D gene uncertain. With 6 bases removed from V and 3 bases from J, the gap between germline ends came to 13 bases. The germline V gene encodes CDR1 SQVTM and CDR2 ANQGSEA. This CDR3 contains 13 residues. The DNA for the CDR3 is TGCAGCGTCCAGATGGCCGGGACAGATACGCAGTATTTT. Its translation is CSVQMAGTDTQYF.

The CDR3 is CASSATAGIETQYF. The CDR3, as DNA: TGTGCCAGCAGTGCGACAGCGGGCATAGAGACCCAGTACTTC. The chain recombines TRBV28 with TRBJ2-5, with D maybe TRBD2 (6 bases). CDR3 length equals 14 residues. Germline V gives CDR1 MDHEN, CDR2 SYDVKM. Trimming shortened V by 5 bases and J by 4 bases, and 14 bases separated the two germline ends.

This chain joins TRBV2 and TRBJ2-2; 10 bases line up with TRBD1. The germline V gene has CDR1 SNHLY and CDR2 FYNNEI. The CDR3 contains 15 residues. With V trimmed by 5 bases and J by 5 bases, 5 bases remained unmatched. The CDR3 DNA reads as TGTGCCAGCAGTCTGAGGACAGGGGGGACCGGGGAGCTGTTTTTT. It yields the protein CASSLRTGGTGELFF.

This chain connects TRBV28 to TRBJ2-7, with 10 bases fitting TRBD2. J was trimmed by 5 bases and V by 7 bases; bases with no gene match: 5. This CDR3 has 13 residues. CDR1 and CDR2 from the germline V gene are MDHEN and SYDVKM. Written as DNA, the CDR3 is TGTGCCAGCAAAACTAGCGGGACCCACGAGCAGTACTTC. Translation gives CASKTSGTHEQYF. The full variable domain, with the rest looked up from reference TRBV28 and TRBJ2-7, is DVKVTQSSRYLVKRTGEKVFLECVQDMDHENMFWYRQDPGLGLRLIYFSYDVKMKEKGDIPEGYSVSREKKERFSLILESASTNQTSMYLCASKTSGTHEQYFGPGTRLTVT.

V is TRBV4-2 and J is TRBJ2-1, with D unclear. The CDR3 spans 12 residues. The germline V gene encodes CDR1 LGHNA and CDR2 YNFKEQ. Deletions cut 3 bases from V and 6 bases from J, with 6 bases between. CDR3 in amino acids: CASSHSLNEQFF. The CDR3, as DNA: TGTGCCAGCAGCCACTCCCTCAATGAGCAGTTCTTC.

The chain combines TRBV7-8 with TRBJ2-3; D could derive from TRBD1 or TRBD2 (5 bases each). The V gene lost 5 bases and the J gene lost 5 bases, with 20 bases spanning the gap. Per the germline V gene, CDR1 is SGHVS and CDR2 is FQNEAQ. This CDR3 has 16 amino acids. CDR3 residues: CASSLGTPGFLDTQYF. In DNA, the CDR3 is TGTGCCAGCAGCCTTGGGACGCCGGGGTTTTTAGATACGCAGTATTTT.